This T cell receptor beta chain was captured in a study of early T cells in non-severe SARS-CoV-2 infection. Turning to the study itself: The sequenced material was bulk RNA from unsorted whole blood, and its chains were unpaired. The study, taken as a whole, reports: Database matching using VDJdb favored anti-spike CD8 responses, with private and CD4 specificities left missing.

A remark on this clonotype: Its target is unknown.

Individual cDNA molecules received unique molecular identifiers. TCRdb redid the calling of the 5' RACE reads with MiXCR, one entry per CDR3 protein. The data show tens of thousands of distinct CDR3 sequences, with roughly 10% seen just once and 10% held by the top ten. V dropped 5 bases and J dropped 4 bases, with 14 bases sitting between them. The V gene's germline CDR1 is SQVTM and CDR2 ANQGSEA. CDR3 length equals 14 residues. V and J are TRBV29-1 and TRBJ2-2, with D perhaps given as TRBD1 or TRBD2 (5 bases each). The sample was whole blood. The receptor was derived from an adult who was a healthcare worker with PCR-confirmed SARS-CoV-2 infection or an uninfected control (not recorded which). DNA of the CDR3: TGCAGCGTTTTGGGGGACGCTCGCACCGGGGAGCTGTTTTTT. Translating gives CSVLGDARTGELFF.